The next 23 T cell receptor beta chains were all read from a single sample in a study of blood T cell repertoires in COVID-19. Measured with immunoSEQ multiplex PCR; TCRdb has only the in-frame clones, and not every one. The sample lists 90,000 or so clones; roughly nine tenths were seen once. The sequencing sample was made of peripheral blood. The receptors were gathered from a woman aged 70-85 years with acute or convalescent COVID-19.

The chain joins TRBV7-9 to TRBJ2-5; 8 bases agree with TRBD2. Germline-derived CDR1 and CDR2 are SEHNR and FQNEAQ (reference sequence). The CDR3 has 13 amino acids. J was trimmed by 5 bases and V by 5 bases; bases with no gene match: 4. The CDR3 spells CASSRPGGETQYF. CDR3 nucleotide sequence: TGTGCCAGCAGCCGACCGGGGGGGGAGACCCAGTACTTC.

In nucleotides, the CDR3 is TGTGCCAGCAGGACTAGCGGGAGGTCAGGGTGGGCCTCCAATGAGCAGTTCTTC. It is translated as CASRTSGRSGWASNEQFF. This chain links TRBV28 with TRBJ2-1; TRBD2 matches 13 bases. J gave up 6 bases and V 6 bases, and 14 bases lay outside the gene matches. This CDR3 has 18 residues. Per the germline V gene, CDR1 is MDHEN and CDR2 is SYDVKM.

The CDR3 DNA reads as TGTGCCACCAGCAGAGAGGCTAGCGGGAGTGATGAGCAGTTCTTC. Its protein is CATSREASGSDEQFF. The V call is TRBV15, the J call TRBJ2-1, with TRBD2 matching 10 bases. V was clipped by 0 bases and J by 8 bases; unmatched bases: 4. This CDR3 is 15 amino acids long. Germline loops: CDR1 LNHNV, CDR2 YYDKDF (reference sequence).

J is TRBJ1-3 and V is TRBV11-2, with 8 bases aligning to TRBD1. V dropped 1 base and J dropped 0; count of bases not matched to a gene: 11. Germline V CDR1 and CDR2: SGHAT, FQNNGV. This CDR3 is built from 19 residues. The CDR3 DNA is TGTGCCAGCAGCTTAGTTGGCCAGGGGGCGACCAGCTCTGGAAACACCATATATTTT. Translating it yields CASSLVGQGATSSGNTIYF.

V gene TRBV6-8 combines with J gene TRBJ2-7; weak D call: TRBD2 (6 bases). The germline CDR1 and CDR2 sequences are MNHGY and SAAAGT. V lost 6 bases to trimming and J lost 3 bases, with 9 bases between them. The CDR3 covers 12 residues. CDR3 sequence: CASSRLVYEQYV. The DNA of the CDR3 is TGTGCCAGCAGCCGACTAGTCTACGAGCAGTACGTC.

The chain recombines TRBV3-1 (or the pseudogene TRBV3-2) with TRBJ2-5; 8 positions match TRBD1. The germline CDR1 and CDR2 sequences are LGHDT and YNNKEL (reference sequence). V lost 2 bases and J lost 5; bases outside the gene matches: 7. The CDR3 has 15 residues. Here the CDR3 reads CASSQLRGPGETQYF. The CDR3 DNA is TGTGCCAGCAGCCAACTCAGGGGGCCTGGGGAGACCCAGTACTTC.

The rearrangement uses TRBV30 and TRBJ1-3, with 8 bases matching TRBD1. CDR1 is GTSNPN, CDR2 SVGIG, per germline (reference sequence). The CDR3 loop spans 16 amino acids. The ends lost 0 bases at V and 7 bases at J; junction bases unmatched: 11. The CDR3 nucleotides are TGTGCCTGGAGTGTATTGGGAATGGACAGGGTGAACACCATATATTTT. Translating gives CAWSVLGMDRVNTIYF.

The chain links TRBV2 to TRBJ1-2; 7 positions match TRBD1. CDR3 length: 13 amino acids. The V gene's germline CDR1 is SNHLY and CDR2 FYNNEI. Germline trimming cut 6 bases from V and 2 bases from J; bases unmatched to any gene: 3. CDR3 coding DNA: TGTGCCAGCAGCCAACAGGGGAACTATGGCTACACCTTC. The encoded protein is CASSQQGNYGYTF.

This chain joins TRBV5-1 and TRBJ2-7; 8 bases are shared with TRBD1. V shed 5 bases and J 6 bases; nucleotides not matched to a gene: 10. CDR3 size: 14 residues. Germline CDR1 SGHRS, CDR2 YFSETQ. Written as DNA, the CDR3 is TGCGCCAGCAGTCGCCTGACAGGGGAGGCCGAGCAGTACTTC. It yields the protein CASSRLTGEAEQYF. Full variable domain (missing parts from reference TRBV5-1 and TRBJ2-7): KAGVTQTPRYLIKTRGQQVTLSCSPISGHRSVSWYQQTPGQGLQFLFEYFSETQRNKGNFPGRFSGRQFSNSRSEMNVSTLELGDSALYLCASSRLTGEAEQYFGPGTRLTVT.

This clone was detected only a few times. The chain joins TRBV6-5 to TRBJ2-7; D remains ambiguous. Germline CDR1 reads MNHEY; CDR2 reads SVGAGI. Trimming left V 8 bases short and J 3 bases short, with 14 bases between. The CDR3 runs to 13 residues. Here the CDR3 DNA reads TGTGCCAGCTCTAGGTCAACCGGCTACGAGCAGTACTTC. Residues: CASSRSTGYEQYF.

The CDR3 reads CASSYRQGRTGELFF. The CDR3 DNA sequence: TGTGCCAGCAGTTACCGACAGGGCCGGACCGGGGAGCTGTTTTTT. The chain couples TRBV6-5 to TRBJ2-2, with 7 bases fitting TRBD1. The CDR3 is made up of 15 amino acids. With 2 bases clipped from V and 5 bases from J, the junction kept 5 bases outside the gene matches. Germline CDR1 is MNHEY and CDR2 is SVGAGI.

The chain has TRBV7-9 and TRBJ1-1; D unresolved. The V gene's germline CDR1 is SEHNR and CDR2 FQNEAQ (reference sequence). The length of the CDR3 is 13 residues. The ends were cut back, 2 bases at V and 4 bases at J, with 8 bases in the middle. CDR3 nucleotides: TGTGCCAGCAGCTTAACTGCTGGCACTGAAGCTTTCTTT. It encodes CASSLTAGTEAFF. Together with reference TRBV7-9 and TRBJ1-1, the CDR3 gives the full variable domain: DTGVSQNPRHKITKRGQNVTFRCDPISEHNRLYWYRQTLGQGPEFLTYFQNEAQLEKSRLLSDRFSAERPKGSFSTLEIQRTEQGDSAMYLCASSLTAGTEAFFGQGTRLTVV.

The J gene is TRBJ2-3, the V gene TRBV5-5, with 8 bases aligning to TRBD2. V lost 4 bases, J lost 5 bases, and 9 bases stayed unmatched. Per the germline V gene, CDR1 is SGHKS and CDR2 is YYEKEE (reference sequence). This CDR3 region has 15 residues. CDR3 sequence: CASSHISGGEDTQYF. DNA of the CDR3: TGTGCCAGCAGCCACATCAGCGGGGGCGAAGATACGCAGTATTTT. The entire variable domain, with the rest obtained from reference TRBV5-5 and TRBJ2-3, is as follows: DAGVTQSPTHLIKTRGQQVTLRCSPISGHKSVSWYQQVLGQGPQFIFQYYEKEERGRGNFPDRFSARQFPNYSSELNVNALLLGDSALYLCASSHISGGEDTQYFGPGTRLTVL.

About this clone: The junction does not match germline at one end; this may be a read error. The CDR3 nucleotides read TGTGCCAGTACCTCCCAGAGGGACAACAGTGAAGCTTTCTTT. Translation gives CASTSQRDNSEAFF. The chain joins TRBV19 to TRBJ1-1; D may be TRBD1 (6 bases). CDR1 and CDR2 (germline): LNHDA, SQIVND (reference sequence). The CDR3 is 14 residues long.

The chain carries TRBV19 and TRBJ2-1, with TRBD1 as a possible D gene (5 bases). The germline CDR1 and CDR2 sequences are LNHDA and SQIVND (reference sequence). V was cut by 9 bases and J by 10 bases, with 16 bases left in between. The CDR3 runs 12 residues. The CDR3: CASLSRQIEQFF. The CDR3 DNA is TGTGCCAGCTTATCTCGACAGATCGAGCAGTTCTTC.

The rearrangement joins TRBV23-1 to TRBJ1-2, with a weak D call TRBD1 (5 bases). TRBV23-1 is marked as an open reading frame, function uncertain. Trimming took 8 bases from V and 6 from J, leaving 16 bases between them. This CDR3 comprises 13 residues. The CDR3 DNA sequence: TGCGCCAGCCCCCGTCAGGGCATCCATGGCTACACCTTC. It encodes CASPRQGIHGYTF.

The chain combines TRBV5-1 with TRBJ2-3, with D possibly TRBD1 on 6 matching bases. The V gene's germline CDR1 is SGHRS and CDR2 YFSETQ. V was pared by 3 bases and J by 3 bases, with 14 bases between. The CDR3 totals 15 residues. The CDR3 here is CASSWTADGTDTQYF. As DNA, the CDR3 is TGCGCCAGCAGCTGGACAGCAGACGGAACAGATACGCAGTATTTT.

The V gene is TRBV2, the J gene TRBJ2-1, with 11 bases that match TRBD2. The CDR3 extends over 15 amino acids. The junction had 7 bases not matched to a gene; V was cut back by 7 bases and J by 5 bases. Germline assignment: CDR1 SNHLY and CDR2 FYNNEI. The CDR3 DNA follows: TGTGCCAGCATCGGGGGGACTAGCGGTAACAATGAGCAGTTCTTC. Translated: CASIGGTSGNNEQFF. The full variable domain, completed using reference TRBV2 and TRBJ2-1, is EPEVTQTPSHQVTQMGQEVILRCVPISNHLYFYWYRQILGQKVEFLVSFYNNEISEKSEIFDDQFSVERPDGSNFTLKIRSTKLEDSAMYFCASIGGTSGNNEQFFGPGTRLTVL.

This chain joins TRBV28 and TRBJ1-2, with a possible D match to TRBD1 (6 bases). Trimming took 3 bases from V and 3 from J, leaving 14 bases between them. Germline V gives CDR1 MDHEN, CDR2 SYDVKM. The CDR3 sequence is 15 residues long. The CDR3 bases are TGTGCCAGCAGTTTCCGACCGGGACAAGACTATGGCTACACCTTC. It codes for CASSFRPGQDYGYTF.

For this clone: This sample also contains other DNA sequences that code for the same CDR3. The chain uses TRBV28 and TRBJ1-2; D is uncertain. Deletions cut 2 bases from V and 5 bases from J, with 6 bases between. This CDR3 is built from 12 residues. CDR1 MDHEN and CDR2 SYDVKM come from the germline V gene. The CDR3 region has the DNA TGTGCCAGCAGTTTAGGAGGGTATGGCTACACCTTC. Translating it yields CASSLGGYGYTF.

The chain joins TRBV5-4 to TRBJ1-1; 7 nucleotides align to TRBD1. The CDR3 contains 14 residues. Trimming removed 1 base from V and 6 bases from J; junction bases left unmatched: 6. Germline V gene sequence: CDR1 SGHNT, CDR2 YYREEE (reference sequence). The CDR3 sequence: CASSLKTGLPEAFF. The CDR3 DNA reads as TGTGCCAGCAGCTTGAAGACAGGGCTTCCTGAAGCTTTCTTT.

J is TRBJ1-2 and V is TRBV5-1; 7 nucleotides line up with TRBD1. After removal of 4 bases from V and 6 bases from J, the junction contained 9 bases not matched to a gene. This CDR3 is 14 amino acids long. CDR1 and CDR2 from the germline V gene are SGHRS and YFSETQ. In nucleotides, the CDR3 is TGCGCCAGCAGCACACGACAGGGACGGGATGGCTACACCTTC. Translated: CASSTRQGRDGYTF.

This chain uses TRBV3-1 (or the pseudogene TRBV3-2) with TRBJ1-4; 9 nucleotides line up with TRBD1. Germline assignment: CDR1 LGHDT and CDR2 YNNKEL (reference sequence). The CDR3 length is 14 residues. V trimming: 6 bases; J trimming: 7 bases; junction bases outside the gene matches: 6. CDR3 nucleotide sequence: TGTGCCAGCAGTTATACGGGACAGGGTGAAAAACTGTTTTTT. Its translation is CASSYTGQGEKLFF.